These T cell receptor beta chains were read from a single sample in a study of technical replicates of blood from a handful of donors. Assay: immunoSEQ multiplex PCR; the TCRdb copy retains only in-frame clones and omits some. The sample carries over 70,000 clones, 90% to 95% recorded once. The sequencing input was PBMCs. The receptor source for this set is a human donor in good health. Some clones in this sample may be carry-over from other donors' samples. CDR3s include the opening cysteine and the closing phenylalanine or tryptophan. D genes are given only for firm matches. Only some rows state a clone size, as once, few, many or a class for expanded clones.

v_call,cdr3_length,j_call,d_call,clone_size,cdr3_aa,cdr3_nt
TRBV4-2,17,TRBJ2-7,.,.,CASSQEDGGRSSYEQYF,TGTGCCAGCAGCCAAGAAGACGGCGGGCGAAGCTCCTACGAGCAGTACTTC
TRBV7-6,17,TRBJ1-3,TRBD1,.,CASSLEGQEDSGNTIYF,TGTGCCAGCAGCTTAGAGGGACAGGAAGACTCTGGAAACACCATATATTTT
TRBV18,16,TRBJ1-3,TRBD1,.,CASSPGLRDSGGTIYF,TGTGCCAGCTCACCAGGTCTGCGGGACAGCGGAGGGACCATATATTTT
TRBV2,14,TRBJ1-4,.,.,CASGPVPTNEKLFF,TGTGCCAGCGGGCCCGTACCGACTAATGAAAAACTGTTTTTT
TRBV5-4,15,TRBJ2-3,.,.,CASSFGTGSADTQYF,TGTGCCAGCAGCTTTGGTACAGGGTCAGCAGATACGCAGTATTTT
TRBV7-2,15,TRBJ2-7,TRBD2,.,CASSLELAGTYEQYF,TGTGCCAGCAGCTTAGAACTAGCGGGGACCTACGAGCAGTACTTC
TRBV18,14,TRBJ1-1,.,.,CASSPATGNTEAFF,TGTGCCAGCTCACCTGCGACAGGGAACACTGAAGCTTTCTTT
TRBV6-8,14,TRBJ2-7,TRBD1,.,CASSPGQGRYEQYF,TGTGCCAGCAGCCCGGGACAGGGACGCTACGAGCAGTACTTC
TRBV4-1,15,TRBJ2-7,TRBD1,.,CASSQDRGTDYEQYF,TGCGCCAGCAGCCAAGATAGGGGGACAGACTACGAGCAGTACTTC
TRBV30,13,TRBJ1-1,TRBD1,few,CAWSDTGGTEAFF,TGTGCCTGGAGTGACACAGGGGGCACTGAAGCTTTCTTT
TRBV29-1,14,TRBJ2-1,TRBD2,.,CSVGGLAGENEQFF,TGCAGCGTTGGAGGTCTAGCGGGAGAAAATGAGCAGTTCTTC
TRBV19,13,TRBJ2-5,TRBD1,.,CASSDRDQETQYF,TGTGCCAGTAGCGACAGGGACCAAGAGACCCAGTACTTC
TRBV2,13,TRBJ1-2,.,.,CASSAVRDYGYTF,TGTGCCAGCAGTGCGGTCAGGGACTATGGCTACACCTTC
TRBV21-1,14,TRBJ1-1,.,.,CASSKGTENTEAFF,TGTGCCAGCAGCAAAGGGACAGAAAACACTGAAGCTTTCTTT
TRBV27,15,TRBJ1-2,TRBD1,few,CASSWGQGAPGGYTF,TGTGCCAGCAGTTGGGGACAGGGGGCTCCAGGGGGCTACACCTTC
TRBV19,15,TRBJ2-1,TRBD2,once,CASTPGGGSYNEQFF,TGTGCCAGTACCCCGGGGGGAGGCTCCTACAATGAGCAGTTCTTC
TRBV7-9,17,TRBJ2-7,.,once,CASSYPTGTYATYEQYF,TGTGCCAGCAGCTACCCAACTGGGACTTATGCCACCTACGAGCAGTACTTC
TRBV6-4,14,TRBJ2-1,.,.,CASSEGGSYNEQFF,TGTGCCAGCAGTGAAGGGGGCTCCTACAATGAGCAGTTCTTC
TRBV6-1,14,TRBJ1-1,.,.,CASSDPGENTEAFF,TGTGCCAGCAGTGACCCCGGTGAGAACACTGAAGCTTTCTTT
TRBV6-1,13,TRBJ1-2,.,.,CASSEGTAGGYTF,TGTGCCAGCAGTGAAGGGACAGCTGGTGGCTACACCTTC
TRBV7-9,16,TRBJ1-4,.,.,CASSLVQSATNEKLFF,TGTGCCAGCAGCTTAGTGCAATCGGCAACTAATGAAAAACTGTTTTTT
TRBV6-1,18,TRBJ1-5,TRBD1,.,CASSDGTGGWRGNQPQHF,TGTGCCAGCAGTGATGGGACAGGGGGCTGGAGGGGCAATCAGCCCCAGCATTTT
TRBV5-1,15,TRBJ2-2,.,.,CASSHSITNTGELFF,TGCGCCAGCAGCCACTCCATAACGAACACCGGGGAGCTGTTTTTT
TRBV2,13,TRBJ2-6,.,.,CASYGSGANVLTF,TGTGCCAGCTACGGCTCTGGGGCCAACGTCCTGACTTTC
TRBV2,14,TRBJ2-3,TRBD1,once,CAARLDRSTDTQYF,TGTGCCGCAAGACTGGACAGGAGCACAGATACGCAGTATTTT
TRBV19,15,TRBJ2-1,TRBD2,.,CASSIAGGPINEQFF,TGTGCCAGTAGTATAGCGGGAGGGCCGATAAATGAGCAGTTCTTC
TRBV19,16,TRBJ1-5,.,few,CASSIFGLGGNQPQHF,TGTGCCAGTAGTATATTTGGGCTTGGGGGGAATCAGCCCCAGCATTTT
TRBV7-2,14,TRBJ2-3,TRBD2,.,CASSLQAGGQVQYF,TGTGCCAGCAGCTTACAAGCGGGGGGGCAGGTGCAGTATTTT
TRBV5-1,14,TRBJ2-2,.,.,CASSVITGTGELFF,TGCGCCAGCAGCGTGATAACAGGCACCGGGGAGCTGTTTTTT
TRBV6-4,15,TRBJ2-3,.,few,CASSREGEGPDTQYF,TGTGCCAGCAGCCGAGAGGGAGAGGGTCCAGATACGCAGTATTTT
TRBV6-1,16,TRBJ2-3,TRBD2,.,CASSEPSGRGSDTQYF,TGTGCCAGCAGTGAACCTAGCGGGAGGGGGTCAGATACGCAGTATTTT
TRBV13,15,TRBJ2-7,TRBD1,.,CASSLQGVASYEQYF,TGTGCCAGCAGCTTACAGGGGGTTGCCTCCTACGAGCAGTACTTC
TRBV4-2,14,TRBJ2-7,.,.,CASSPPLVFYEQYF,TGTGCCAGCAGCCCCCCTTTAGTATTCTACGAGCAGTACTTC
TRBV13,18,TRBJ2-7,.,.,CASSLEGVFAGEGDEQYF,TGTGCCAGCAGCTTAGAGGGGGTTTTCGCGGGAGAGGGGGACGAGCAGTACTTC
TRBV7-2,13,TRBJ1-2,TRBD1,.,CASSLQGEGGYTF,TGTGCCAGCAGCTTACAGGGGGAAGGTGGCTACACCTTC
TRBV4-2,13,TRBJ2-7,.,.,CASSQDTLAGPLF,TGTGCCAGCAGCCAAGATACACTAGCTGGGCCGCTCTTC
TRBV11-2,18,TRBJ2-3,.,.,CASSLGRGAGYSTDTQYF,TGTGCCAGCAGCTTGGGAAGGGGCGCGGGGTATAGCACAGATACGCAGTATTTT
TRBV27,12,TRBJ2-7,.,.,CASSLTSGEQYF,TGTGCCAGCAGTTTAACCTCGGGCGAGCAGTACTTC
TRBV7-3,15,TRBJ2-5,.,.,CASSQAGRGQETQYF,TGTGCCAGCAGCCAGGCCGGGAGAGGGCAAGAGACCCAGTACTTC
TRBV30,15,TRBJ2-1,TRBD1,.,CAWSVGQGGYNEQFF,TGTGCCTGGAGTGTAGGACAGGGGGGCTACAATGAGCAGTTCTTC
TRBV7-8,15,TRBJ2-5,.,.,CASSFRSASRETQYF,TGTGCCAGCAGCTTTCGCTCGGCTAGTCGAGAGACCCAGTACTTC
TRBV19,15,TRBJ2-2,.,.,CASTKQGVDTGELFF,TGTGCCAGTACTAAACAGGGAGTTGACACCGGGGAGCTGTTTTTT
TRBV7-8,14,TRBJ2-7,.,few,CASKTGRQSYEQYF,TGTGCCAGCAAAACAGGGCGCCAGTCCTACGAGCAGTACTTC
TRBV7-2,15,TRBJ1-6,.,.,CASSLSGSKNSPLHF,TGTGCCAGCAGCTTATCAGGGTCAAAAAATTCACCCCTCCACTTT
TRBV7-8,15,TRBJ2-1,TRBD2,.,CASSHPSGTYNEQFF,TGTGCCAGCAGCCACCCTAGCGGGACTTACAATGAGCAGTTCTTC
TRBV19,15,TRBJ1-5,.,.,CASKIEQASNQPQHF,TGTGCCAGTAAGATCGAACAGGCGAGCAATCAGCCCCAGCATTTT
TRBV15,18,TRBJ2-1,TRBD2,.,CATSKGGITSGRYNEQFF,TGTGCCACCAGCAAGGGGGGCATTACTAGCGGGAGATACAATGAGCAGTTCTTC
TRBV29-1,17,TRBJ1-1,TRBD1,few,CSVEVLGQVMVVTEAFF,TGCAGCGTTGAAGTTTTGGGACAGGTGATGGTTGTCACTGAAGCTTTCTTT
TRBV5-1,16,TRBJ1-2,.,.,CASSLKGASPSRGYTF,TGCGCCAGCAGCTTGAAAGGGGCGAGTCCCTCCCGGGGCTACACCTTC
TRBV29-1,15,TRBJ2-1,TRBD2,many,CSAISGGAIYNEQFF,TGCAGCGCTATTAGCGGGGGGGCCATTTACAATGAGCAGTTCTTC
TRBV25-1,16,TRBJ2-5,TRBD2,.,CASGELAGLYQETQYF,TGTGCCAGCGGCGAGCTAGCGGGGTTATACCAAGAGACCCAGTACTTC
TRBV2,14,TRBJ1-1,TRBD1,.,CASSYRGLNTEAFF,TGTGCCAGCAGCTACAGGGGATTGAACACTGAAGCTTTCTTT
TRBV7-6,15,TRBJ1-4,TRBD1,.,CASSLTGSANEKLFF,TGTGCCAGCAGCTTGACAGGGAGTGCTAATGAAAAACTGTTTTTT
TRBV7-2,13,TRBJ2-1,TRBD2,.,CASRAGTRGEQFF,TGTGCCAGCAGGGCTGGGACTAGGGGTGAGCAGTTCTTC
TRBV10-3,14,TRBJ1-5,.,.,CAIGRDGARGPQHF,TGTGCCATCGGCCGGGACGGGGCCAGGGGGCCCCAGCATTTT